This T cell receptor beta chain was profiled in a study of blood T cells in healthy people across ages. Germline CDR1 SGHAT, CDR2 FQDESV (reference sequence). The CDR3 sequence is 13 residues long. Between the trimmed V and J ends, which lost 5 bases and 5 bases, there was a span of 13 bases. With a J-beta primer mix and a sample-barcoded 5' primer, a second PCR ran roughly 7 to 11 cycles. TCRdb re-derived calls from the 5' RACE reads in MiXCR, one entry per CDR3 protein. The profile shows under 850,000 distinct CDR3 sequences, roughly 34% of them singletons. The receptor comes from a man between 18 and 35 years old in good health. The sample was blood. The chain combines TRBV11-1 with TRBJ2-7, with D perhaps matching TRBD1 (6 bases). This chain's CDR3 is CASSVGARDEQYF. The CDR3 region has the DNA TGTGCCAGCAGCGTGGGGGCAAGGGACGAGCAGTACTTC.